This T cell receptor (beta chain) was identified during a study of cytomegalovirus exposure and HLA in healthy donors. Findings of the study overall: What a later analysis showed was that several of the most significant clusters appeared linked to common viral pathogens. Being productive about 87% or about 30% of the time was typical of most TCR beta V segments in an earlier analysis.

PCR was performed using 60 Vbeta and 13 Jbeta primers. Produced via immunoSEQ multiplex PCR; TCRdb's table is partial and in-frame only. The sample yields roughly 100,000 clones, 82% seen once. This CDR3 region has 14 residues. With V trimmed by 5 bases and J by 3 bases, 6 bases remained unmatched. CDR1 SGHAT and CDR2 FQNNGV come from the germline V gene. Turning to this clone: The antigen is not known.

Material: PBMCs. The clonotype was recovered from a man between 50 and 59 years old in good health and CMV-seronegative. The rearrangement joins TRBV11-2 to TRBJ2-7, with TRBD2 matching over 8 bases. The CDR3 nucleotides are TGTGCCAGCAGCCCGCGTAGCGGGGTCTACGAGCAGTACGTC. Its protein is CASSPRSGVYEQYV.